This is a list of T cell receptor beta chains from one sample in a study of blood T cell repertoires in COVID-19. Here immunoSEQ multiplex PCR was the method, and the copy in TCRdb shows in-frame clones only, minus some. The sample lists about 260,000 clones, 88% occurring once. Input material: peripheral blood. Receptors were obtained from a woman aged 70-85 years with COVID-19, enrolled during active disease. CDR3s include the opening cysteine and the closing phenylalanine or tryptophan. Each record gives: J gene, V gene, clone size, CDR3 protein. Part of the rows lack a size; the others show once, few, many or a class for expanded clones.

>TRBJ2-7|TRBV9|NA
CASSPSTGTPSEQYF
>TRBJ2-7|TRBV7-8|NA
CASSDGDRAYEQYF
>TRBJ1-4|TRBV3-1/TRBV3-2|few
CASSQKGTGYEKLFF
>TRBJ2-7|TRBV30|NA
CAWSPKLNRGPEEQYF
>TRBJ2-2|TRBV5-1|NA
CASSEGQITGTGELFF
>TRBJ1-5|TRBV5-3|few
CARSQGVGGWSNQPQHF
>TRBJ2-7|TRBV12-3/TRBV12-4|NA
CASSFGTTYEQYF
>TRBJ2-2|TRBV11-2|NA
CASSLAGFGNTGELFF
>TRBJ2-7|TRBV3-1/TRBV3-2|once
CASSQSGPGEQYF
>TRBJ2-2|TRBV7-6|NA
CASSLGTSGMNTGELFF
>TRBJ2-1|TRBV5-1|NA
CASSLDKPSGRAVNEQFF
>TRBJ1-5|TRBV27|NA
CASSFSIDRRRYSNQPQHF
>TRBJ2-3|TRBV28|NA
CASSSQRAAPADTQYF
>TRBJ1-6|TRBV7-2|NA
CASSLSGAGNNSPLHF
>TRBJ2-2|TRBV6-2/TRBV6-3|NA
CASSYLASTGELFF
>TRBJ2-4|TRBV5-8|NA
CASRPGQILAKNIQYF
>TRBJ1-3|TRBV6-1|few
CASSEGLRANSGNTIYF
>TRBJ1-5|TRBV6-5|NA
CASRRGPVGNQPQHF
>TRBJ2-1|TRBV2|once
CASRKLAGGLGEQFF
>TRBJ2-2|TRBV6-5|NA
CASLRTGGTGELFF
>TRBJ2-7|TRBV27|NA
CASSLSRASGRANEQYF
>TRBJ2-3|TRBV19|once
CASSIGTGDTQYF
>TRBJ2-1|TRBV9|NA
CASSVGVSGRGYNEQFF
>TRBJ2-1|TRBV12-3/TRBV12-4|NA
CASSRTPEQFF
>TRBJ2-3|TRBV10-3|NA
CAKEGLAPTFTDTQYF
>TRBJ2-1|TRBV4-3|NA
CASSFSRLAGVLSEQFF
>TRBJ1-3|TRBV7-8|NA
CASSGGETSGNTIYF
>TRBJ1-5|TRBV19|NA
CASSTTVLGGNSNQPQHF
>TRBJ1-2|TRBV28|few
CASSVTGTGYGYTF
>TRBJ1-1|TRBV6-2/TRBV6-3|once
CASSPRSGTEAFF
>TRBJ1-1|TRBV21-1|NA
CASSKRGGREVLRTEAFF
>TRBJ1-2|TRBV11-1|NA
CASSLNTAYGYTF
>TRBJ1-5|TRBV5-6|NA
CASSSMKGGNQPQHF
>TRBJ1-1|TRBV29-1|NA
CSARRGSVNTEAFF
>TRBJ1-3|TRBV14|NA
CASSQQGFSSGNTIYF
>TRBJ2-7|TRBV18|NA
CASSPGQGAYEQYF
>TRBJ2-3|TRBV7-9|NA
CASSLSDRGSTDTQYF
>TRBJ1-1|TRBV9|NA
CASSGLGQGNTEAFF